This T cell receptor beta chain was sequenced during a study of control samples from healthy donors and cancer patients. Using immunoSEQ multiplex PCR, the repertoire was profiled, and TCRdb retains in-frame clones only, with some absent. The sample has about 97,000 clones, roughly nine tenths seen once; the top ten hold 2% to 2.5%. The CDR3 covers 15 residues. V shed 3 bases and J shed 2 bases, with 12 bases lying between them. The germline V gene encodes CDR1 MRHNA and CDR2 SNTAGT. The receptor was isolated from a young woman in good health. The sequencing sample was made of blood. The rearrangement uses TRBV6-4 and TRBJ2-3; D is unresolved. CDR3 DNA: TGTGCCAGCAGTGAAGGCAGGACCGACACAGATACGCAGTATTTT. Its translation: CASSEGRTDTDTQYF.